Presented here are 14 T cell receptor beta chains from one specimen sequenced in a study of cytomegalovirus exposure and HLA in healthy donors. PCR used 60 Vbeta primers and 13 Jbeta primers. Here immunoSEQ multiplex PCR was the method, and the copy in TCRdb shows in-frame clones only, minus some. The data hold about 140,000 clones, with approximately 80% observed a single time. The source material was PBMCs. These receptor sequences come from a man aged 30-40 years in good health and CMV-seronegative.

The CDR3 nucleotides are TGTGCCAGTAGTATTGGGGCGGTTGAGCAGTTCTTC. This gives the protein CASSIGAVEQFF. The rearrangement links TRBV19 to TRBJ2-1, with a possible D match to TRBD1 (5 bases). CDR1 and CDR2 (germline): LNHDA, SQIVND (reference sequence). Trimming shortened V by 3 bases and J by 9 bases, and 9 bases separated the two germline ends. The CDR3 has 12 residues.

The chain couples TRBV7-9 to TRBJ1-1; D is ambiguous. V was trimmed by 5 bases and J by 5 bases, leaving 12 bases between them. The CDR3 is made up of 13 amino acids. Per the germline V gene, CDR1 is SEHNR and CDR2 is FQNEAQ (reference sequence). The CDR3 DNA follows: TGTGCCAGCAGCCCCGGTGAGGGAACTGAAGCTTTCTTT. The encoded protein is CASSPGEGTEAFF.

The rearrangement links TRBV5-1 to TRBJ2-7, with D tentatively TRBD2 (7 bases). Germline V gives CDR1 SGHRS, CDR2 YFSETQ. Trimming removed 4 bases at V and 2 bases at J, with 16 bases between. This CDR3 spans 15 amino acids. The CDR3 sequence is CASSGGAGYPYEQYF. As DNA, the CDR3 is TGCGCCAGCAGCGGGGGGGCAGGGTACCCCTACGAGCAGTACTTC.

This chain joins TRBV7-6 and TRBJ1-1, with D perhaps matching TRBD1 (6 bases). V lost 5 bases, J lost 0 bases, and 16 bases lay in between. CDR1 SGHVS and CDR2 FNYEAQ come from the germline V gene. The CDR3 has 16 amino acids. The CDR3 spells CASSQTGNRMNTEAFF. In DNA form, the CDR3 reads TGTGCCAGCAGCCAAACAGGGAATCGCATGAACACTGAAGCTTTCTTT.

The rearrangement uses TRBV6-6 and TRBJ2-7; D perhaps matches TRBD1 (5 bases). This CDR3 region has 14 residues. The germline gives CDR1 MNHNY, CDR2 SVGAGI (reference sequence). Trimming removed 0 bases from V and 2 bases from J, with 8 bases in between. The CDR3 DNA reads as TGTGCCAGCAGTTACTCCCAGGGAACCTACGAGCAGTACTTC. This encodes CASSYSQGTYEQYF.

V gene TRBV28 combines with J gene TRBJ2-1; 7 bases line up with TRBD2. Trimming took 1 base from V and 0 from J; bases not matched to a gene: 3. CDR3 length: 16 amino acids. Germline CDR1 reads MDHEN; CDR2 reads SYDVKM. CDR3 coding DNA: TGTGCCAGCAGTTTATTGGGCGGGAGCTCCTACAATGAGCAGTTCTTC. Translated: CASSLLGGSSYNEQFF.

The CDR3 nucleotides read TGCGCCAGCAGCCAACAAGAGAGGAGCACAGATACGCAGTATTTT. This sequence encodes CASSQQERSTDTQYF. The V and J genes are TRBV4-1 and TRBJ2-3; D not resolved. The CDR3 extends over 15 amino acids. CDR1 is MGHRA, CDR2 YSYEKL, per germline. V dropped 2 bases and J dropped 0 bases, with 9 bases sitting between them.

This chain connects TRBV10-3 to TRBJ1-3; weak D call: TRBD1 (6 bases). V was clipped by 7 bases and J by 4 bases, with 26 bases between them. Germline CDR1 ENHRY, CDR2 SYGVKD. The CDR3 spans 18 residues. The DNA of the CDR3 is TGTGCCATCACCCGAGGAGCACCAAAGGACAGCTCGGGAAACACCATATATTTT. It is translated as CAITRGAPKDSSGNTIYF.

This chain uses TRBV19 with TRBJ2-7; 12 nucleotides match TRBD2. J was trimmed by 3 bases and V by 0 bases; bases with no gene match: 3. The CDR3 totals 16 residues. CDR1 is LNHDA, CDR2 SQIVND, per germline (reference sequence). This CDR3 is CASSIDLLAGGYEQYF. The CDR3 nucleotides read TGTGCCAGTAGTATAGATCTACTAGCGGGAGGCTACGAGCAGTACTTC.

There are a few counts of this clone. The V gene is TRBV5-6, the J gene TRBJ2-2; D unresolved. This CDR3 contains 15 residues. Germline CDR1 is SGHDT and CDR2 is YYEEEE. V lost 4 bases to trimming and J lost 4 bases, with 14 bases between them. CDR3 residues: CASSLSGLLTGELFF. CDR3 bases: TGTGCCAGCAGCCTGAGTGGGCTTCTCACCGGGGAGCTGTTTTTT. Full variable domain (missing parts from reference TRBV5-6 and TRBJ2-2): DAGVTQSPTHLIKTRGQQVTLRCSPKSGHDTVSWYQQALGQGPQFIFQYYEEEERQRGNFPDRFSGHQFPNYSSELNVNALLLGDSALYLCASSLSGLLTGELFFGEGSRLTVL.

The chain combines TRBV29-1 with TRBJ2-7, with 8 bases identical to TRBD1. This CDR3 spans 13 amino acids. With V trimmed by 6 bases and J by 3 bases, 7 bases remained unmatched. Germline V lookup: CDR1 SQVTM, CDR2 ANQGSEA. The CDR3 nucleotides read TGCAGCGTAGGACAGGGCGGCGTCTACGAGCAGTACTTC. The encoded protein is CSVGQGGVYEQYF.

CDR3: CASSLWTSGNTGELFF. DNA of the CDR3: TGTGCCAGCAGTTTATGGACTAGCGGGAACACCGGGGAGCTGTTTTTT. V gene TRBV28 combines with J gene TRBJ2-2; TRBD2 aligns across 9 bases. Germline-derived CDR1 and CDR2 are MDHEN and SYDVKM. This CDR3 is built from 16 residues. With V trimmed by 0 bases and J by 1 base, 0 bases remained unmatched.

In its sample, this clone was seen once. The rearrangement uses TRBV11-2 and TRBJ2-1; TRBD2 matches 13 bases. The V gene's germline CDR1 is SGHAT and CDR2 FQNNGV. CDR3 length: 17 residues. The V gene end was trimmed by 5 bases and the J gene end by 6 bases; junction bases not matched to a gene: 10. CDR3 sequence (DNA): TGTGCCAGCAGCCTAAAAACGGGACTAGCGGGACTCAATGAGCAGTTCTTC. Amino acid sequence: CASSLKTGLAGLNEQFF.

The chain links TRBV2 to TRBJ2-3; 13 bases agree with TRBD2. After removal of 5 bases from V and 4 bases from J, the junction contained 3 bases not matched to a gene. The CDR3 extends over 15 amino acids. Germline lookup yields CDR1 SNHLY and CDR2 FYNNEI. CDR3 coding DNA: TGTGCCAGCAGTTCGGGACTAGCGGGACCAGATACGCAGTATTTT. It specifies CASSSGLAGPDTQYF.